This T cell receptor (beta chain) was captured in a study of Ad26.COV2.S vaccination and SARS-CoV-2 variants. V lost 4 bases and J 9 bases, leaving 13 bases between the germline ends. The CDR3 covers 14 residues. The germline CDR1 and CDR2 sequences are MNHNY and SVGAGI (reference sequence). Whole-study results and caveats: Possibly, TCR breadth and depth analyses underestimated total T cell responses. Participants given vaccine showed non-spike TCR breadth similar to that of placebo recipients. Following vaccination, spike-specific CD8+ and CD4+ T cell responses reportedly exhibited substantial breadth.

A remark on this clone: As yet, its antigen is unknown.

Assay: immunoSEQ multiplex PCR; the TCRdb copy retains only in-frame clones and omits some. Of about 350,000 clones in the sample, roughly nine tenths are singletons; the top ten hold about 3.9%. This receptor was identified in a human donor who had recovered from COVID-19. J is TRBJ1-6 and V is TRBV6-6, with D perhaps matching TRBD1 (6 bases). The input for sequencing was peripheral blood, taken after recovery from COVID-19. This chain's CDR3 is CASSSDSSGSPLHF. In DNA form, the CDR3 reads TGTGCCAGCAGTTCGGACAGTAGTGGTTCACCCCTCCACTTT.